The text below deals with one TCR beta chain. The antigen remains unidentified. TCRdb fed the RT-PCR reads into MiXCR, producing one record per CDR3 protein. This repertoire shows 500,000 to 650,000 distinct CDR3 sequences, around 8% found once; its top ten account for 10% to 15%. In germline, CDR1 is GTSNPN, CDR2 SVGIG (reference sequence). This CDR3 comprises 13 residues. V dropped 0 bases and J dropped 1 base, with 7 bases sitting between them. The sample originates from a study of response to subunit inactivated influenza vaccine. General study results and limits: Authors suggested each seasonal influenza vaccination recruits few new T cells.

V usage is TRBV30 and J usage is TRBJ2-7; D uncertain. The sequencing used PBMCs from blood, collected approximately 25 months after vaccination. The sequence derives from a man between 50 and 75 years old who received an inactivated influenza vaccine. The CDR3 nucleotides are TGTGCCTGGAGTGTCAACCCGTCCTACGAGCAGTACTTC. Translating gives CAWSVNPSYEQYF.